This T cell receptor beta chain appears in the sequencing data of a study of a mutant IDH1 vaccine in newly diagnosed glioma. The wider study: There were about 60% males and approximately 38% females among treated patients, whose mean age was roughly 40 years. Antecedent treatment encompassed radiotherapy, temozolomide, or their combination; the majority received both.

Produced via immunoSEQ multiplex PCR; TCRdb's table is partial and in-frame only. The sample contains around 88,000 clones, about 82% of which appear only once. Study-wide results and limits: Whatever changes occurred in top peripheral T cell clonotypes seemed unrelated to pseudoprogression.

The germline CDR1 and CDR2 sequences are MNHEY and SVGAGI. Trimming stripped 3 bases from V and 6 bases from J, with 9 bases between. This CDR3 spans 13 amino acids. The time point here: baseline, week 1 (first vaccination visit). Treatment here: pre-vaccination baseline after standard-of-care therapy. Donors harbored newly found WHO grade 3 or 4 IDH1-mutant, ATRX-lost astrocytomas. On this clone: Its antigen is currently unknown.

The material sequenced was PBMCs, taken from a glioma patient treated with radiotherapy, temozolomide or both. The genes are TRBV6-5 and TRBJ2-1; D unresolved. The sequence came from a man aged 35-49 years with glioma. In DNA, the CDR3 is TGTGCCAGCAGTTATGGGGAAGGCAATGAGCAGTTCTTC. This gives the protein CASSYGEGNEQFF.